This T cell receptor (beta chain) was sequenced during a study of blood T cells in healthy people across ages. This clonotype was observed many times. Using a J-beta primer mix together with a sample-barcoded 5' primer, a second PCR was run for about 7 to 12 cycles. One entry per CDR3 protein results from TCRdb running MiXCR on the 5' RACE reads. Seen here are about 970,000 distinct CDR3 sequences, roughly 50% observed once, and the top ten hold 20% to 25%. V was pared by 3 bases and J by 2 bases, with 13 bases between. Germline-derived CDR1 and CDR2 are MGHRA and YSYEKL. The CDR3 runs 15 residues. The V call is TRBV4-1, the J call TRBJ1-2; D is possibly TRBD1 (5 bases). Sequencing was performed on blood. This TCR derives from a woman aged 55 to 70 in good health. CDR3 loop: CASSHQEGSNYGYTF. The CDR3 nucleotides read TGCGCCAGCAGCCACCAGGAGGGGTCGAACTATGGCTACACCTTC.